Shown below are 22 T cell receptor beta chains from a single sample sequenced in a study of T cells after yellow fever vaccination. MiXCR, applied by TCRdb to the 5' RACE reads, yields one record per CDR3 protein. Found here are around 530,000 distinct CDR3 sequences, around 17% of them singletons; the top ten hold about 18%. The sample consisted of PBMCs, taken less than 6 days after the first yellow fever vaccination. The receptors were sampled from a young man who received the YFV17D yellow fever vaccine.

The rearrangement links TRBV28 to TRBJ1-4; D is unclear. Germline CDR1 is MDHEN and CDR2 is SYDVKM. The CDR3 runs 15 residues. With 1 base removed from V and 3 bases from J, the gap between germline ends came to 9 bases. This CDR3 is CASSLYPDPNEKLFF. For the CDR3, the DNA is TGTGCCAGCAGTTTATATCCAGACCCTAATGAAAAACTGTTTTTT.

The V call is TRBV7-2, the J call TRBJ2-1, with unresolved D. This CDR3 comprises 15 residues. Between the trimmed V and J ends, which lost 1 base and 0 bases, there was a span of 7 bases. Germline assignment: CDR1 SGHTA and CDR2 FQGNSA. This chain's CDR3 is CASSLDPNSYNEQFF. CDR3 sequence (DNA): TGTGCCAGCAGCTTAGACCCGAACTCCTACAATGAGCAGTTCTTC.

The chain carries TRBV29-1 and TRBJ2-7, with 10 bases matching TRBD1. There are 13 residues in the CDR3. Per germline, CDR1 SQVTM and CDR2 ANQGSEA. V lost 6 bases to trimming and J lost 3 bases; unmatched junction nucleotides: 5. The CDR3 DNA follows: TGCAGCGTCGTGACAGGGGGCGGCTACGAGCAGTACTTC. It is translated as CSVVTGGGYEQYF.

In its sample, this clonotype was seen a few times. The rearrangement links TRBV10-3 to TRBJ1-1; D call uncertain. Germline V gene sequence: CDR1 ENHRY, CDR2 SYGVKD. The ends were cut back, 7 bases at V and 7 bases at J, with 19 bases in the middle. The CDR3 covers 14 residues. CDR3 coding DNA: TGTGCCATCAAGGGCGCGGATCCTCTCATTGAAGCTTTCTTT. This translates into CAIKGADPLIEAFF.

This clonotype was counted at least ten times. The genes are TRBV4-1 and TRBJ1-5; TRBD1 might be the D (6 bases). The germline CDR1 and CDR2 sequences are MGHRA and YSYEKL. The CDR3 has 12 amino acids. V gave up 4 bases and J gave up 8 bases, with 9 bases separating them. In nucleotides, the CDR3 is TGCGCCAGCAGCCCCCCAGGGGAGCCCCAGCATTTT. It is translated as CASSPPGEPQHF.

This clonotype was observed a few times. The chain joins TRBV4-3 to TRBJ1-2; D remains unclear. Germline V gives CDR1 LGHNA, CDR2 YSLEER. Trimming left V 0 bases short and J 8 bases short, with 19 bases between. This CDR3 spans 16 amino acids. CDR3 amino acids: CASSQEWVGIGYGYTF. The DNA of the CDR3 is TGCGCCAGCAGCCAAGAATGGGTGGGGATAGGCTACGGCTACACCTTC.

The table lists this clonotype with a few counts. J is TRBJ1-1 and V is TRBV12-3 or TRBV12-4; 10 nucleotides align to TRBD1. The J segment lost 4 bases and the V segment lost 7 bases, leaving 12 bases of the junction unmatched. The CDR3 has 16 amino acids. The CDR3 sequence: CASTTYGGQGTTEAFF. The CDR3 DNA reads as TGTGCCAGCACCACTTATGGGGGACAGGGGACCACTGAAGCTTTCTTT.

This clonotype has just a few counts. The chain has TRBV4-1 and TRBJ2-5, with 9 bases identical to TRBD1. CDR1 and CDR2 (germline): MGHRA, YSYEKL. The CDR3 length is 16 residues. Trimming took 3 bases from V and 2 from J; bases not matched to a gene: 7. The CDR3 bases are TGCGCCAGCAGCCAGAGGCCGGGACAGGGTCAAGAGACCCAGTACTTC. It yields the protein CASSQRPGQGQETQYF.

The chain joins TRBV30 to TRBJ2-3, with unresolved D. Trimming removed 0 bases at V and 6 bases at J, with 13 bases between. CDR3 length equals 14 residues. Per the germline V gene, CDR1 is GTSNPN and CDR2 is SVGIG (reference sequence). CDR3 region: CAWSVRLQSDTQYF. The CDR3 DNA sequence: TGTGCCTGGAGTGTACGTTTGCAGTCCGATACGCAGTATTTT.

V gene TRBV27 combines with J gene TRBJ1-5; TRBD1 matches at 7 bases. Looked up from germline, CDR1 is MNHEY and CDR2 is SMNVEV (reference sequence). The CDR3 runs 15 residues. J was trimmed by 5 bases and V by 3 bases; bases with no gene match: 7. Written as DNA, the CDR3 is TGTGCCAGCAGTTTGGGCAGGGGGGTACATCAGCCCCAGCATTTT. Its translation is CASSLGRGVHQPQHF.

The table lists this clonotype with a count of one. V gene TRBV28 combines with J gene TRBJ2-3; D not resolved. The germline V gene encodes CDR1 MDHEN and CDR2 SYDVKM. Trimming removed 2 bases from V and 4 bases from J, with 16 bases in between. CDR3 length: 16 residues. Here the CDR3 DNA reads TGTGCCAGCAGTTTAGTTAGGCGGTCTGGGTCAGATACGCAGTATTTT. This codes for CASSLVRRSGSDTQYF. Combining the CDR3 with reference TRBV28 and TRBJ2-3 gives the whole variable domain DVKVTQSSRYLVKRTGEKVFLECVQDMDHENMFWYRQDPGLGLRLIYFSYDVKMKEKGDIPEGYSVSREKKERFSLILESASTNQTSMYLCASSLVRRSGSDTQYFGPGTRLTVL.

This clonotype was seen ten or more times. This sequence joins TRBV12-3 or TRBV12-4 and TRBJ1-5, with unresolved D. CDR3 size: 12 residues. Between the trimmed V and J ends, which lost 4 bases and 4 bases, there was a span of 5 bases. For the CDR3, the DNA is TGTGCCAGCAGTTCCGGGAATCAGCCCCAGCATTTT. Its protein is CASSSGNQPQHF.

The V gene is TRBV5-5, the J gene TRBJ1-1; D is undetermined. The V and J ends lost 4 bases and 1 base respectively, with 14 bases between them. Per the germline V gene, CDR1 is SGHKS and CDR2 is YYEKEE (reference sequence). This CDR3 region has 15 residues. The CDR3 coding sequence is TGTGCCAGCAGCGCGGCTCCCTGGGGGAACACTGAAGCTTTCTTT. As protein: CASSAAPWGNTEAFF.

This clonotype has just a few counts. The chain has TRBV10-3 and TRBJ2-7, with TRBD2 as a possible D gene (5 bases). This CDR3 region has 13 residues. The V gene's germline CDR1 is ENHRY and CDR2 SYGVKD. With 4 bases removed from V and 3 bases from J, the gap between germline ends came to 10 bases. In DNA form, the CDR3 reads TGTGCCATCAGTGGGGAGACTAACTACGAGCAGTACGTC. Residues: CAISGETNYEQYV.

This clonotype was seen ten or more times. The J gene is TRBJ2-3, the V gene TRBV5-7; no definite D call. TRBV5-7 carries the ORF label, with uncertain function. V was trimmed by 5 bases and J by 5 bases, leaving 3 bases between them. The CDR3 has 10 residues. DNA for the CDR3: TGTGCCAGCAGGATAGATACGCAGTATTTT. As protein: CASRIDTQYF.

J is TRBJ2-1 and V is TRBV12-5; D is uncertain. This CDR3 is 15 amino acids long. Per the germline V gene, CDR1 is LGHNT and CDR2 is FRNRAP. The ends were cut back, 5 bases at V and 3 bases at J, with 14 bases in the middle. CDR3 residues: CASGPGDRVYNEQFF. CDR3 nucleotides: TGTGCTAGTGGTCCAGGTGACCGCGTCTACAATGAGCAGTTCTTC.

This clonotype has only a few counts. J is TRBJ1-5 and V is TRBV18, with D possibly matching TRBD1 (5 bases). V lost 3 bases, J lost 2 bases, and 11 bases lay in between. The CDR3 has 15 amino acids. Germline V CDR1 and CDR2: KGHSH, LQKENI. This CDR3 reads CASSPGEIRNQPQHF. As DNA, the CDR3 is TGTGCCAGCTCACCGGGGGAAATTCGCAATCAGCCCCAGCATTTT.

This clonotype was found a few times. This chain uses TRBV5-1 with TRBJ2-3, with D possibly matching TRBD2 (5 bases). Germline assignment: CDR1 SGHRS and CDR2 YFSETQ. CDR3 length: 13 amino acids. With 0 bases removed from V and 5 bases from J, the gap between germline ends came to 7 bases. DNA of the CDR3: TGCGCCAGCAGCTTGGCCGAGGGAGATACGCAGTATTTT. Translating it yields CASSLAEGDTQYF.

The chain is built from TRBV5-1 and TRBJ2-3; D is perhaps TRBD1 (8 bases). This CDR3 has 17 amino acids. Germline V CDR1 and CDR2: SGHRS, YFSETQ. V was pared by 0 bases and J by 4 bases, with 18 bases between. The CDR3 sequence is CASSLGYRGRVSDTQYF. The CDR3 DNA is TGCGCCAGCAGCTTGGGATACAGGGGGAGGGTATCAGATACGCAGTATTTT.

This clonotype was found a few times. The chain combines TRBV10-3 with TRBJ2-3; TRBD2 matches 14 bases. Germline V lookup: CDR1 ENHRY, CDR2 SYGVKD. The CDR3 extends over 16 amino acids. V dropped 11 bases and J dropped 0; count of bases not matched to a gene: 7. CDR3 sequence (DNA): TGTGCCGCCAGGACTAGCGGGGGGACTAGCACAGATACGCAGTATTTT. Translated, it gives CAARTSGGTSTDTQYF.

The chain carries TRBV4-3 and TRBJ2-3; D gene ambiguous. Germline V gene data show CDR1 as LGHNA and CDR2 as YSLEER. The germline V and J ends were trimmed by 0 bases and 3 bases, with 10 bases remaining between them. The CDR3 runs to 15 residues. CDR3 in DNA: TGCGCCAGCAGCCAAGATTTAACGGAAACAGATACGCAGTATTTT. Encoded protein: CASSQDLTETDTQYF.

This rearrangement joins TRBV5-1 to TRBJ1-2; D not resolved. The V gene's germline CDR1 is SGHRS and CDR2 YFSETQ. The CDR3 has 13 amino acids. Deletions cut 1 base from V and 6 bases from J, with 10 bases between. The CDR3 DNA reads as TGCGCCAGCAGCTTGAGGTCAGGCGATGGCTACACCTTC. Its protein product is CASSLRSGDGYTF.